The sample holds a few counts of the clone carrying this TCR beta chain. Its cognate antigen is unknown. The record originates from a study of identifying expanded T cells in peripheral blood. Whole-study results and caveats: Over two and four weeks, about 17 and 20 clones changed, versus more than 1 between replicates. Across healthy donors, higher total template counts meant significantly greater approximately two-week count variance.

Losses at the gene ends were 2 bases for V and 2 bases for J; bases not matched to a gene: 1. This CDR3 region has 15 residues. Germline V CDR1 and CDR2: MNHNS, SASEGT. During the collection period, no donor immune events like infections were recorded. Profiling relied on immunoSEQ multiplex PCR, and the TCRdb table lists in-frame clones only, not all of them. The sample shows 50,000 to 75,000 clones, 80% to 90% of them seen only once. The sample taken for sequencing was blood. This rearrangement joins TRBV6-1 to TRBJ2-1; 9 positions agree with TRBD1. This TCR was sampled from a person aged 18 to 75 in good health. CDR3 DNA: TGTGCCAGCAGTGAAACAGGGGGCGCCTACAATGAGCAGTTCTTC. It encodes CASSETGGAYNEQFF.